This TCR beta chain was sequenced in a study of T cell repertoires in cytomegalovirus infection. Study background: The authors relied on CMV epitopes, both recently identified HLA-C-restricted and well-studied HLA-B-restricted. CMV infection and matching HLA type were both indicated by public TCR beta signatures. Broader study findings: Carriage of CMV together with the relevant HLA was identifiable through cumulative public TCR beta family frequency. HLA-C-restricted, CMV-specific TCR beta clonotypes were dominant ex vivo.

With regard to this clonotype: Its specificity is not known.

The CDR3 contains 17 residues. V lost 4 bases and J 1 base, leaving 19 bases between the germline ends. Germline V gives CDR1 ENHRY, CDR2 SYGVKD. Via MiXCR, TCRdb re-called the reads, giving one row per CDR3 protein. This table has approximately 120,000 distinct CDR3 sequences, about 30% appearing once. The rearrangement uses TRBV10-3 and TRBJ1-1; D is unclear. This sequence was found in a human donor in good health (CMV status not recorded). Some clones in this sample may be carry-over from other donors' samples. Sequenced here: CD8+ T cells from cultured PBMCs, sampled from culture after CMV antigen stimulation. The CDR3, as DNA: TGTGCCATCAGTGTGACCCAGAGCGGGAGTCGGAACACTGAAGCTTTCTTT. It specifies CAISVTQSGSRNTEAFF.